This T cell receptor beta chain was profiled in a study of metastatic and nonmetastatic thyroid tumors. The overall study: Both malignant and benign thyroid patients supplied peripheral blood and tumor or nodule tissue samples, across which the repertoires of these patients were then compared. Study-level results: Within blood and tumor, benign nodules reportedly had significantly lower TCR beta diversity than malignant thyroid tumors did.

Every patient was untreated before thyroid surgery. Per the original methods: A classifier of distant metastasis in papillary thyroid cancer was built from CDR3 differences (across clinicopathological groups). TCRdb recomputed clones from the PCR reads via MiXCR. The V and J calls and clone size are TCRdb's, not the authors'. The sample lists 35,000 to 40,000 clones, more than 20% occurring once. This CDR3 spans 11 amino acids. CDR1 and CDR2 (germline): MNHNS, SASEGT. About this clone: Its cognate antigen is unknown. Relative to the germline gene, one junction end is altered; a read error may explain this.

Source material: blood. The V gene is TRBV6-1, the J gene TRBJ1-1; D is undetermined. This sequence was found in a female donor with papillary thyroid cancer or a benign thyroid nodule (not recorded which). Some clones in this sample may be carry-over from other donors' samples. The DNA of the CDR3 is TGTGCCAGCAGGCCGACTCGGGAGCAGTACTTT. This gives the protein CASRPTREQYF.